One and the same sample provided the 22 T cell receptor beta chains below, sequenced in a study of tissue T cells after allogeneic stem cell transplantation. Clones were sequenced by immunoSEQ multiplex PCR, and TCRdb holds only the in-frame ones, with some missing. The table records some 7,000 clones, about a third of them present only once. Described time point: mouse harvest day 14 after allogeneic transplant. The graft held 10^6 splenic CD5+ T cells and 10^7 T-cell-depleted bone marrow cells. The sample comprised skin. The receptor set was obtained from a female BALB/c mouse given C57BL/6 T cells with graft-versus-host disease after an allogeneic hematopoietic cell transplant.

Only a few counts were recorded for this clone. Mouse germline and gene names are used. CDR3: CASGQTANTGQLYF. CDR3 bases read: TGTGCCAGCGGACAGACTGCAAACACCGGGCAGCTCTAC. The chain is built from TRBV4 and TRBJ2-2, with a possible D match to TRBD1 (6 bases). The read falls 1 residue short of the CDR3 end, and the missing part is taken from the germline J gene. Deletions cut 8 bases from V and 0 bases from J, with 10 bases between. CDR3 length equals 14 residues. CDR1 is LGHDT and CDR2 is YNNKQL in the germline V gene (reference sequence).

This clone was seen only a few times. Gene names are mouse gene names. The read ends 1 residue before the CDR3 terminus; that terminus is restored from the germline J gene. V gene TRBV26 combines with J gene TRBJ2-5; 7 nucleotides align to TRBD1. Germline CDR1 KGHPV, CDR2 FQNQEV (reference sequence). The trim removed 2 bases at V and 2 bases at J, leaving 1 base unmatched. The CDR3 runs to 14 residues. CDR3 amino acids: CASSLPGGQDTQYF. Incomplete CDR3 DNA: TGTGCCAGCAGTCTGCCAGGGGGCCAAGACACCCAGTAC. Full variable domain (outside the CDR3, taken from reference TRBV26 and TRBJ2-5): NSKVIQTPRYLVKGQGQKAKMRCIPEKGHPVVFWYQQNKNNEFKFLINFQNQEVLQQIDMTEKRFSAECPSNSPCSLEIQSSEAGDSALYLCASSLPGGQDTQYFGPGTRLLVL.

Points on this clone: Here the gene names and germline are mouse. The read ends 1 residue before the CDR3 terminus; that terminus is restored from the germline J gene. The V call is TRBV3, the J call TRBJ2-5, with D unresolved. Germline loops: CDR1 SNHLY, CDR2 FYNGKV (reference sequence). This CDR3 has 12 amino acids. The V gene lost 1 base and the J gene lost 1 base, with 0 bases spanning the gap. The part of the CDR3 DNA that was read is TGTGCCAGCAGCTTAGACCAAGACACCCAGTAC. It yields the protein CASSLDQDTQY. The whole CDR3 sequence reads CASSLDQDTQYF.

This clone counts as medium-sized. Mouse names are used for the genes. The CDR3 extends 1 residue past the end of the read, so its final part is completed from the germline J gene. The rearrangement joins TRBV26 to TRBJ2-2; 7 nucleotides match TRBD1. Germline CDR1 and CDR2: KGHPV and FQNQEV (reference sequence). CDR3 length: 14 amino acids. V lost 4 bases and J lost 1; bases outside the gene matches: 0. The sequenced CDR3 bases are TGTGCCAGCAGTCGGGACAGAAACACCGGGCAGCTCTAC. Its translation: CASSRDRNTGQLY. The entire CDR3 sequence reads CASSRDRNTGQLYF.

This clone was seen a handful of times. Mouse names are used for the genes. The read falls 1 residue short of the CDR3 end, and the missing part is taken from the germline J gene. The chain has TRBV3 and TRBJ2-2; perhaps TRBD1 as D (5 bases). Germline V CDR1 and CDR2: SNHLY, FYNGKV (reference sequence). The V and J ends lost 1 base and 7 bases respectively, with 10 bases between them. The CDR3 runs 14 residues. The CDR3 DNA, read in part, is TGTGCCAGCAGCTTAGACGGGAGGGGCGGGCAGCTCTAC. Its protein is CASSLDGRGGQLY. The CDR3 as a whole reads CASSLDGRGGQLYF.

Points on this clone: The gene names given are mouse names. Sequencing ends 1 residue short of the CDR3 end; the germline J gene provides the rest. The chain couples TRBV26 to TRBJ2-3, with 7 positions matching TRBD1. CDR3 length equals 15 residues. The germline gives CDR1 KGHPV, CDR2 FQNQEV (reference sequence). J gave up 0 bases and V 2 bases, and 2 bases lay outside the gene matches. The CDR3 reads CASSLDRASAETLYF. Incomplete CDR3 DNA: TGTGCCAGCAGTCTGGACAGGGCTAGTGCAGAAACGCTGTAT.

This clone has only one observation. The gene symbols are mouse symbols. Read sequence stops 1 residue before the CDR3 end, and the germline J gene provides the missing end. Different DNA sequences within this sample yield the same CDR3. The chain joins TRBV26 to TRBJ1-1; D unresolved. Germline CDR1 reads KGHPV; CDR2 reads FQNQEV (reference sequence). CDR3 length equals 13 residues. V gave up 4 bases and J gave up 0 bases, with 6 bases separating them. The sequenced part of the CDR3 DNA is TGTGCCAGCAGTCGGCAGTCAAACACAGAAGTCTTC. Translation gives CASSRQSNTEVF. The complete CDR3 protein is CASSRQSNTEVFF.

This clone was detected only a few times. Gene labels here are mouse ones. The covered CDR3 bases are TGTGCCAGCAGTCTGTGGAGGACTGGGGGGGCGCGAGAACAGTAC. This gives the protein CASSLWRTGGAREQY. The complete CDR3 reads CASSLWRTGGAREQYF. V usage is TRBV26 and J usage is TRBJ2-7, with TRBD2 matching 13 bases. Read sequence stops 1 residue before the CDR3 end, and the germline J gene provides the missing end. Germline V gene data show CDR1 as KGHPV and CDR2 as FQNQEV (reference sequence). The CDR3 has 16 residues. After removal of 1 base from V and 7 bases from J, the junction contained 7 bases not matched to a gene.

For this clone: The genes and germline here are from mouse. The read stops 1 residue short of the end of the CDR3; the missing end is completed from the germline J gene. The chain carries TRBV16 and TRBJ2-2, with D perhaps TRBD2 (7 bases). In germline, CDR1 is SGHSA, CDR2 FRNQAP. With 1 base removed from V and 4 bases from J, the gap between germline ends came to 13 bases. CDR3 size: 16 residues. This CDR3 is CASSLGGARGTGQLYF. The DNA read from the CDR3 is TGTGCAAGCAGCTTAGGGGGGGCGAGGGGCACCGGGCAGCTCTAC. Drawing the rest from reference TRBV16 and TRBJ2-2, the complete variable domain is NAGVIQTPRHKVTGKGQEATLWCEPISGHSAVFWYRQTIVQGLEFLTYFRNQAPIDDSGMPKERFSAQMPNQSHSTLKIQSTQPQDSAVYLCASSLGGARGTGQLYFGEGSKLTVL.

Concerning this clone itself: The gene names given are mouse names. The CDR3 goes on 1 residue after the read ends, and that part is filled in from the germline J gene. The chain combines TRBV1 with TRBJ2-7; 10 bases fit TRBD2. The J segment lost 5 bases and the V segment lost 0 bases, leaving 4 bases of the junction unmatched. Per germline, CDR1 NSQYPW and CDR2 LRSPGD (reference sequence). This CDR3 contains 15 residues. Partial CDR3 DNA: TGCACCTGCAGTGCAGATCCGACTGGGGGGAATGAACAGTAC. It codes for CTCSADPTGGNEQY. The full CDR3 protein is CTCSADPTGGNEQYF.

About this clone itself: Germline and genes: mouse. The read halts 1 residue ahead of the CDR3 end, with the missing end drawn from the germline J gene. V usage is TRBV23 and J usage is TRBJ2-3; TRBD2 is the table's D call and was not checked against the DNA. The CDR3 spans 14 residues. Germline V gives CDR1 KGHTA, CDR2 FQNQQP. The CDR3 sequence is CSSSQQLGAETLYF. The CDR3 DNA, read in part, is TGCTCCAGCAGTCAACAACTGGGGGCAGAAACGCTGTAT.

This clone is categorized as medium-sized. Gene names follow the mouse nomenclature. The read terminates 1 residue ahead of where the CDR3 ends, so the germline J gene completes it. The chain couples TRBV5 to TRBJ1-5, with D perhaps matching TRBD1 (5 bases). Germline loops: CDR1 LGHNA, CDR2 YNLKQL (reference sequence). V lost 0 bases and J lost 3, with 12 bases in between. The CDR3 covers 16 residues. The CDR3 sequence: CASSQDARVVNQAPLF. Incomplete CDR3 DNA: TGTGCCAGCAGCCAAGACGCCAGGGTGGTCAACCAGGCTCCGCTT.

This clone was seen more than once but under ten times. The gene names here belong to mouse. The read terminates 1 residue ahead of where the CDR3 ends, so the germline J gene completes it. The rearrangement joins TRBV13-2 to TRBJ1-4; D gene uncertain. V dropped 1 base and J dropped 4 bases, with 5 bases sitting between them. This CDR3 region has 13 residues. Germline V gene sequence: CDR1 NNHNN, CDR2 SYGAGS (reference sequence). CDR3 residues: CASGDHNNERLFF. The covered CDR3 bases are TGTGCCAGCGGTGATCACAACAACGAAAGATTATTT.

By share, this clone counts as medium-sized. The germline and genes are mouse ones. The read falls 1 residue short of the CDR3 end, and the missing part is taken from the germline J gene. The chain is built from TRBV23 and TRBJ2-7; TRBD1, the table's D call, lacks a check against the DNA. The CDR3 sequence is 13 residues long. The germline gives CDR1 KGHTA, CDR2 FQNQQP. CDR3 bases read: TGCTCCAGCAGTCAGGGACAGGGCTATGAACAGTAC. Residues: CSSSQGQGYEQY. The complete CDR3 reads CSSSQGQGYEQYF. The full variable domain, rest sourced from reference TRBV23 and TRBJ2-7, is DAAVTQKPRYLIKMKGQEAEMKCIPEKGHTAVFWYQQKQSKELKFLIYFQNQQPLDQIDMVKERFSAVCPSSSLCSLGIRTCEAEDSALYLCSSSQGQGYEQYFGPGTRLTVL.

This clone was counted a few times. Mouse germline and gene names are used. The read terminates 1 residue before the CDR3 end, so the remaining end is supplied by the germline J gene. The chain combines TRBV12-2 with TRBJ1-4; 7 bases map to TRBD1. V lost 2 bases, J lost 1 base, and 0 bases stayed unmatched. The CDR3 loop spans 14 amino acids. Per germline, CDR1 SGHLS and CDR2 HYDKME. CDR3 sequence reads: CASSRDSSNERLFF. CDR3 bases read: TGTGCCAGCTCTCGGGACAGTTCCAACGAAAGATTATTT.

Only a few counts were recorded for this clone. Gene names are mouse gene names. The CDR3 goes on 1 residue after the read ends, and that part is filled in from the germline J gene. The chain is built from TRBV26 and TRBJ2-7; D unclear. The CDR3 is 12 residues long. The V end was cut by 2 bases, the J end by 5 bases, with 7 bases between. Germline V gene sequence: CDR1 KGHPV, CDR2 FQNQEV (reference sequence). The CDR3 region is CASSLEGDEQYF. Incomplete CDR3 DNA: TGTGCCAGCAGTCTGGAGGGAGATGAACAGTAC.

This clone was found a few times. All gene names here are mouse names. CDR3 DNA, as far as it was read: TGTGCCAGCAGTTTACAGGGGCGTCAAAACACCTTGTAC. It yields the protein CASSLQGRQNTLY. The full-length CDR3 reads as CASSLQGRQNTLYF. This chain connects TRBV15 to TRBJ2-4; possibly TRBD1 for D (6 bases). The sequence runs out 1 residue before the end of the CDR3; the remainder is reconstructed from the germline J gene. The germline V gene encodes CDR1 SGHND and CDR2 FRSKSL. This CDR3 comprises 14 residues. V lost 2 bases and J 1 base, leaving 7 bases between the germline ends.

This clone turned up a few times. Gene names are mouse gene names. The read gets to within 1 residue of the CDR3 end, and the germline J gene fills in the rest. J is TRBJ1-2 and V is TRBV26, with D unclear. This CDR3 is 13 amino acids long. Germline CDR1 is KGHPV and CDR2 is FQNQEV (reference sequence). Between the trimmed V and J ends, which lost 6 bases and 1 base, there was a span of 9 bases. CDR3 region: CASSSQRNSDYTF. The DNA read from the CDR3 is TGTGCCAGCAGCTCACAGAGAAACTCCGACTACACC.

By proportion, this clone is large. These gene names are mouse names. The observed sequence ends 1 residue before the CDR3 terminus, with the missing tail filled in from the germline J gene. The J gene is TRBJ1-5, the V gene TRBV3; possible D gene TRBD1, 6 bases. CDR3 size: 14 residues. Germline values: CDR1 SNHLY, CDR2 FYNGKV (reference sequence). The germline V and J ends were trimmed by 4 bases and 1 base, with 8 bases remaining between them. The CDR3 bases that were read are TGTGCCAGCAGCTGGGGACAAAACAACCAGGCTCCGCTT. Amino acids: CASSWGQNNQAPL. The CDR3 in full is CASSWGQNNQAPLF.

Details on this clone: Genes here carry mouse names. The CDR3 end is not reached by the read, which stops 1 residue before it; the germline J gene fills it in. The gene calls are TRBV26 and TRBJ1-3, with no clear D. The ends were cut back, 0 bases at V and 0 bases at J, with 6 bases in the middle. Germline CDR1 is KGHPV and CDR2 is FQNQEV (reference sequence). The CDR3 is 15 amino acids. The CDR3 region is CASSLSQRSGNTLYF. CDR3 DNA, as far as it was read: TGTGCCAGCAGTCTGTCTCAACGTTCTGGAAATACGCTCTAT.

In the case of this clone: Mouse names are used for the genes. The read ends 1 residue early relative to the CDR3; the germline J gene fills the gap. This sequence joins TRBV26 and TRBJ2-1; 8 bases map to TRBD1. The trim removed 6 bases at V and 0 bases at J, leaving 7 bases unmatched. CDR1 is KGHPV, CDR2 FQNQEV, per germline (reference sequence). The CDR3 is made up of 16 amino acids. This CDR3 is CASSRTGTYNYAEQFF. The DNA read from the CDR3 is TGTGCCAGCAGCCGGACAGGGACGTATAACTATGCTGAGCAGTTC. Based on the CDR3 plus reference TRBV26 and TRBJ2-1, the full variable domain is NSKVIQTPRYLVKGQGQKAKMRCIPEKGHPVVFWYQQNKNNEFKFLINFQNQEVLQQIDMTEKRFSAECPSNSPCSLEIQSSEAGDSALYLCASSRTGTYNYAEQFFGPGTRLTVL.

Concerning this clone itself: Gene and germline names: mouse. The read finishes 1 residue shy of the CDR3 end, and the germline J gene is used to complete it. The chain couples TRBV26 to TRBJ1-1; 7 nucleotides agree with TRBD1. The CDR3 loop spans 14 amino acids. V shed 4 bases, J shed 3 bases, and the junction held 5 bases outside the gene matches. The germline CDR1 and CDR2 sequences are KGHPV and FQNQEV (reference sequence). This CDR3 reads CASSPYRGDTEVFF. The CDR3 DNA, read in part, is TGTGCCAGCAGTCCCTACAGGGGAGACACAGAAGTCTTC.